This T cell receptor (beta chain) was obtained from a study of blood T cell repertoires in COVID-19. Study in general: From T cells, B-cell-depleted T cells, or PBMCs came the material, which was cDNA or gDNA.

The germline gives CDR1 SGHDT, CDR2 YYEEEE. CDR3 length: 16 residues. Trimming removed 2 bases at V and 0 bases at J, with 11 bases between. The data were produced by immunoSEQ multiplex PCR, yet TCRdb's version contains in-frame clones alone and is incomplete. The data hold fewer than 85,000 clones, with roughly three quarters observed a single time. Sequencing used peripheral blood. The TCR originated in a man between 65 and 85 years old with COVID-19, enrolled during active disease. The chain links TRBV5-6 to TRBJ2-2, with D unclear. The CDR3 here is CASSFITASNTGELFF. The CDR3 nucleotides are TGTGCCAGCAGCTTTATCACAGCTTCGAACACCGGGGAGCTGTTTTTT.